This T cell receptor beta chain was obtained from a study of T cell responses to AZD1222 COVID-19 vaccine. Study findings and constraints: Only after the peak T cell response were repertoires sampled. After two AZD1222 doses, spike-specific TCR breadth and depth rose versus day 0. Clonal diversity was possibly underestimated; the donors were predominantly white British and more often female. Variant regions that are unmutated are reportedly the target of nearly half of spike-specific TCRs.

TCRdb keeps only in-frame clones here, not all; method: immunoSEQ multiplex PCR. The sample shows over 90,000 clones, approximately 90% of them seen only once. Trimming removed 5 bases from V and 4 bases from J; junction bases left unmatched: 7. This CDR3 has 15 amino acids. CDR1 and CDR2 from the germline V gene are LGHDT and YNNKEL (reference sequence). This clone was picked up one time. The antigen is not known. The receptor was derived from an adult who received the AZD1222 COVID-19 vaccine. Sequenced here: peripheral blood, sampled 28 days after the second AZD1222 dose. The rearrangement links TRBV3-1 (or the pseudogene TRBV3-2) to TRBJ2-3; TRBD1 matches 9 bases. The CDR3: CASSVQGAVADTQYF. As DNA, the CDR3 is TGTGCCAGCAGCGTACAGGGGGCTGTTGCAGATACGCAGTATTTT.